The 9 T cell receptor beta chains below all came from one sample that was sequenced in a study of T cells in Graves' hyperthyroidism and ophthalmopathy. Amplified TCR beta CDR3 regions came from RNA transcripts. The study used the HTBI primer set for a first-round RT-PCR of the TCR CDR3. In TCRdb, the multiplex PCR reads were re-called with MiXCR into one record per CDR3 protein. The data contain around 620,000 distinct CDR3 sequences, 15% to 20% of them singletons. The sequenced material came from blood. Every receptor here comes from a woman in her 30s with Graves' hyperthyroidism.

The genes are TRBV6-2 or TRBV6-3 and TRBJ2-3; D unclear. Germline loops: CDR1 MNHEY, CDR2 SVGEGT. The CDR3 has 18 amino acids. Trimming took off 0 bases at V and 1 base at J, with 17 bases between the two ends. The CDR3 is CASSYSSPGTSGTDTQYF. The CDR3 DNA reads as TGTGCCAGCAGTTACTCCTCTCCGGGTACCTCGGGCACAGATACGCAGTATTTT.

Only a few counts were recorded for this clonotype. CDR3 bases: TGTGCCAGCAGCCCCTGGGGGGCGGGGGCTGGGGCCAACGTCCTGACTTTC. As protein: CASSPWGAGAGANVLTF. The chain joins TRBV7-2 to TRBJ2-6, with D tentatively TRBD2 (7 bases). Between the trimmed V and J ends, which lost 5 bases and 2 bases, there was a span of 16 bases. This CDR3 region has 17 residues. From germline, CDR1 is SGHTA and CDR2 FQGNSA. Combining the CDR3 with reference TRBV7-2 and TRBJ2-6 gives the whole variable domain GAGVSQSPSNKVTEKGKDVELRCDPISGHTALYWYRQSLGQGLEFLIYFQGNSAPDKSGLPSDRFSAERTGGSVSTLTIQRTQQEDSAVYLCASSPWGAGAGANVLTFGAGSRLTVL.

The V call is TRBV4-2, the J call TRBJ2-6; D is undetermined. Looked up from germline, CDR1 is LGHNA and CDR2 is YNFKEQ. The CDR3 length is 15 residues. The V and J ends lost 6 bases and 0 bases respectively, with 9 bases between them. CDR3 amino acids: CASSDTGSGANVLTF. As DNA, the CDR3 is TGTGCCAGCAGTGATACGGGCTCTGGGGCCAACGTCCTGACTTTC.

This clonotype came up many times. J is TRBJ2-3 and V is TRBV2; 9 bases are shared with TRBD2. The CDR3 covers 16 residues. CDR1 and CDR2 from the germline V gene are SNHLY and FYNNEI. V was clipped by 3 bases and J by 4 bases; unmatched bases: 8. The CDR3 region is CASSDRTSGWADTQYF. The CDR3 coding sequence is TGTGCCAGCAGTGATCGAACTAGCGGGTGGGCAGATACGCAGTATTTT.

At least ten counts were recorded for this clonotype. The V call is TRBV7-9, the J call TRBJ2-1; D is undetermined. Trimming left V 5 bases short and J 9 bases short, with 11 bases between. The CDR3 spans 12 residues. From germline, CDR1 is SEHNR and CDR2 FQNEAQ (reference sequence). The CDR3 spells CASSIDVAEQFF. CDR3 nucleotide sequence: TGTGCCAGCAGCATAGACGTCGCTGAGCAGTTCTTC.

As to this clonotype: One base away lies a much larger clone, so this may be a sequencing read error. The rearrangement uses TRBV20-1 and TRBJ2-7; the D is unclear. CDR3 length: 16 amino acids. Per germline, CDR1 DFQATT and CDR2 SNEGSKA (reference sequence). Trimming stripped 6 bases from V and 6 bases from J, with 27 bases between. CDR3 in amino acids: CSARRWRIGRMGEQYF. Written as DNA, the CDR3 is TGCAGTGCCAGACGTTGGCGAATTGGCAGAATGGGCGAGCAGTACTTC.

This clonotype was counted only a few times. The rearrangement links TRBV28 to TRBJ2-3, with TRBD2 identical over 12 bases. The V and J ends lost 2 bases and 0 bases, in that order; junction bases with no gene match: 6. This CDR3 comprises 18 residues. The germline V gene encodes CDR1 MDHEN and CDR2 SYDVKM. CDR3 sequence (DNA): TGTGCCAGCAGTTTACCAACCGGGACTAGCGGGAGCACAGATACGCAGTATTTT. It codes for CASSLPTGTSGSTDTQYF.

This chain links TRBV20-1 with TRBJ2-7; D perhaps matches TRBD1 (6 bases). Trimming cost V 5 bases and J 2 bases, with 13 bases left between them. This CDR3 contains 13 residues. Germline V gene data show CDR1 as DFQATT and CDR2 as SNEGSKA (reference sequence). In DNA, the CDR3 is TGCAGTGCTTTCAGGGGACGCACCTACGAGCAGTACTTC. This codes for CSAFRGRTYEQYF.

The CDR3 nucleotides read TGCGCCAGCAGCCAACTGATCCAAACTAGCACAGATACGCAGTATTTT. Translating gives CASSQLIQTSTDTQYF. The V gene is TRBV4-1, the J gene TRBJ2-3; D gene ambiguous. This CDR3 is built from 16 residues. Trimming took 2 bases from V and 0 from J, leaving 12 bases between them. The germline gives CDR1 MGHRA, CDR2 YSYEKL.